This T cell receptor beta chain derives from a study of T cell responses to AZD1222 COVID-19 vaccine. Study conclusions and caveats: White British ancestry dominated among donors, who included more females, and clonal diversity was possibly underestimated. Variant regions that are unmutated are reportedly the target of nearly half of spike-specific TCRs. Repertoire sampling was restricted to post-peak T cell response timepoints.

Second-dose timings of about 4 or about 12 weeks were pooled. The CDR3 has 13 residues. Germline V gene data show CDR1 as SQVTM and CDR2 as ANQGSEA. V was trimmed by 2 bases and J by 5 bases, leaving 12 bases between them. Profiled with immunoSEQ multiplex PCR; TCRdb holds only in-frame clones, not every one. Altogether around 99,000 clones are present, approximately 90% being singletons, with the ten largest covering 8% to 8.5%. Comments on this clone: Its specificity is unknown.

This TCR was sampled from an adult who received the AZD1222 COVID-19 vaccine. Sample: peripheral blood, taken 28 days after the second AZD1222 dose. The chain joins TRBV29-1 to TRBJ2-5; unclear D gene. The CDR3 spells CSVETHPGETQYF. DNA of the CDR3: TGCAGCGTTGAAACCCACCCTGGGGAGACCCAGTACTTC.